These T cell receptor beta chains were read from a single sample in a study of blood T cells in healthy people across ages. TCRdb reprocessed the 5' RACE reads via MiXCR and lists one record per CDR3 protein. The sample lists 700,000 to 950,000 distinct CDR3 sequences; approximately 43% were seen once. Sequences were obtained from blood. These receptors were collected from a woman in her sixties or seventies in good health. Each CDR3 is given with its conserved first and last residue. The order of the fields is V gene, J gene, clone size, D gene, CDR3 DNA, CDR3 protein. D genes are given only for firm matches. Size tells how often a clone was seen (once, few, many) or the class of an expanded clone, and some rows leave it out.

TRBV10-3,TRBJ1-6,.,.,TGTGCCATCAGTGAGTCCAGGGGAACTCATTCACCCCTCCACTTT,CAISESRGTHSPLHF
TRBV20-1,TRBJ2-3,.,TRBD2,TGCAGTGCTAGAGGAGCGGGGGGGAGCACAGATACGCAGTATTTT,CSARGAGGSTDTQYF
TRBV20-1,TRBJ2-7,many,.,TGCAGAGCGGACCTACTAGCTGACGAGCAGTACTTC,CRADLLADEQYF
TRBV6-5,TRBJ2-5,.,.,TGTGCCAGCAGTTACTTGCCTAGCCGGGGCCAAGAGACCCAGTACTTC,CASSYLPSRGQETQYF
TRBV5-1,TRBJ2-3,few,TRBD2,TGCGCCAGCAGCCCTGGGACTAGCCCCGCAGATACGCAGTATTTT,CASSPGTSPADTQYF
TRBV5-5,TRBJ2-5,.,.,TGTGCCAGCAGCTTGGTCCGACAACCGCGGGAGACCCAGTACTTC,CASSLVRQPRETQYF
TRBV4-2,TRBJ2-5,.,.,TGTGCCAGCAGCCCCATCTCGGGTGTTGAGCAGTACTTC,CASSPISGVEQYF
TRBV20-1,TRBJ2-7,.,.,TGCAGTGCTAGAGAAACTAGCAACTACGAGCAGTACTTC,CSARETSNYEQYF
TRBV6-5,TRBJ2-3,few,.,TGTGCCAGCAGTTACGGGGGGCCTGAAGATACGCAGTATTTT,CASSYGGPEDTQYF
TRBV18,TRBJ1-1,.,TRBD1,TGTGCCAGCTCCCGTGCGACAGGGGAAGCTTTCTTT,CASSRATGEAFF
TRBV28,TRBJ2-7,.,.,TGTGCCAGCAGTTTCCAGGCCGGGTCTTCACGGCAGTACTTC,CASSFQAGSSRQYF
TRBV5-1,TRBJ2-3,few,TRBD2,TGCGCCAGCAGCTCAAAACTAGCGGAGGCAAATACGCAGTATTTT,CASSSKLAEANTQYF
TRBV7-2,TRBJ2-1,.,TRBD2,TGTGCCAGCAGCTTAGGGTCCAGCGGGAGTAGGTACAATGAGCAGTTCTTC,CASSLGSSGSRYNEQFF
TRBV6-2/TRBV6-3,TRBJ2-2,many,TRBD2,TGTGCCAGCAGTCCTCTGACTAGCGGGAGGGCCGCCGGGGAGCTGTTTTTT,CASSPLTSGRAAGELFF
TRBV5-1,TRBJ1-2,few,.,TGCGCCAGCAGCTTGGAGTCGGCAGGGAACTATGGCTACACCTTC,CASSLESAGNYGYTF
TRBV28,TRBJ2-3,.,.,TGTGCCGGCAGTTTCCGATCCGGATTCACAGATACGCAGTATTTT,CAGSFRSGFTDTQYF
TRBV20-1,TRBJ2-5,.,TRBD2,TGCAGTGCTCTCGGGACTAGCGGGGGCCTCCAAGAGACCCAGTACTTC,CSALGTSGGLQETQYF
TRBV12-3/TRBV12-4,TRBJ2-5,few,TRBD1,TGTGCCAGCAGTTTAGGCAGGGGGCTCTATGAGGCAGCCCAAGAGACCCAGTACTTC,CASSLGRGLYEAAQETQYF
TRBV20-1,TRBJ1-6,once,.,TGCAGTGCTAGAGCACAGGGCTTGTTGAAGTCACCCCTCCACTTT,CSARAQGLLKSPLHF
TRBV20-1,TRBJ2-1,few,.,TGCAGTGCTAGAGATCTGAGGAATCCAAGCTCCTACAATGAGCAGTTCTTC,CSARDLRNPSSYNEQFF
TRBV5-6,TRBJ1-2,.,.,TGTGCCAGCAGCGCAGGAACCCCTAACTATGGCTACACCTTC,CASSAGTPNYGYTF
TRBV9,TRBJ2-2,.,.,TGTGCCAGCAGCGTAGCCCTCTCGGAGGCCGGGGAGCTGTTTTTT,CASSVALSEAGELFF
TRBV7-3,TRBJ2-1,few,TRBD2,TGTGCCAGCAGCTTACCCACTAGCGGACCTTTCTACAATGAGCAGTTCTTC,CASSLPTSGPFYNEQFF
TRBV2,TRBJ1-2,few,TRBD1,TGTGCCAGCAGTGGTGACAGGGGGAACTATGGCTACACCTTC,CASSGDRGNYGYTF
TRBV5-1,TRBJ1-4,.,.,TGCGCCAGCAGCTCGAGGGCCCCGGGGGAAAAACTGTTTTTT,CASSSRAPGEKLFF
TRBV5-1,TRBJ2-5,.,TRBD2,TGCGCCAGCAGCTTGTGGCTAGCGGGGGCCACGGAGACCCAGTACTTC,CASSLWLAGATETQYF
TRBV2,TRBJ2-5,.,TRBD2,TGTGCCAGCAGTGTTATAGCGGGGGGGGGTCAAGAGACCCAGTACTTC,CASSVIAGGGQETQYF
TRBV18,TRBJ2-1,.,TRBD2,TGTGCCAGCTCACCCCTAGCGGGTTACTACAATGAGCAGTTCTTC,CASSPLAGYYNEQFF
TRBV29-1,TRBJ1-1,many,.,TGCAGCGTTGTGAGGCACTCGAACACTGAAGCTTTCTTT,CSVVRHSNTEAFF
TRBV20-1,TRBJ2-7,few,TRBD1,TGCAGTGCCCCGGGACAGGGAGATAACGAGCAGTACTTC,CSAPGQGDNEQYF
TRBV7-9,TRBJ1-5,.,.,TGTGCCAGCAGCCCCGACCCGGGTCGGCCCCAGCATTTT,CASSPDPGRPQHF
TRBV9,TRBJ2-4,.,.,TGTGCCAGCAGCCCGCGAGAGGTTAAAAACATTCAGTACTTC,CASSPREVKNIQYF
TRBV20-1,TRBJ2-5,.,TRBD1,TGCAGTGCTAGAACACCGGGACAGGCCTACGGGCAGTACTTC,CSARTPGQAYGQYF
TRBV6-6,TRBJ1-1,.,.,TGTGCCAGCAGTACCGGGGTAGTGAACACTGAAGCTTTCTTT,CASSTGVVNTEAFF
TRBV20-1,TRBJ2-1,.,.,TGCAGTACTACCTGGTGTCTGGGGCCCAATGAGCAGTTCTTC,CSTTWCLGPNEQFF
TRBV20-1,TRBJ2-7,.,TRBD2,TGCAGTGCTAGAAGGGCTAGCGGGACGATCTACGAGCAGTACTTC,CSARRASGTIYEQYF
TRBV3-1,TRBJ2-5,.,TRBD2,TGTGCCAGCAGCCAAGATCCTTGGGGGGGAACGGAGACCCAGTACTTC,CASSQDPWGGTETQYF
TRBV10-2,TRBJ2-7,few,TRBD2,TGCGCCAGCAGCGGGACTAGCGGAAAAAACTACGAGCAGTACTTC,CASSGTSGKNYEQYF
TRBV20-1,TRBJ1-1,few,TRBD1,TGCAGTGCTAGAGATACGGGGACAGGCACGAACACTGAAGCTTTCTTT,CSARDTGTGTNTEAFF
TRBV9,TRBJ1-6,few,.,TGTGCCAGCAGCGTTGGTCAACACTCCTATAATTCACCCCTCCACTTT,CASSVGQHSYNSPLHF
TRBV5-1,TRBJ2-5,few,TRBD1,TGCGCCAGCAGCTTGGGACAGGGGGATAGAGCGTACTTC,CASSLGQGDRAYF
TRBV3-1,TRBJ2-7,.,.,TGTGCCAGCAGCCGAAGGTTAGGCCGGGGCGAGCAGTACTTC,CASSRRLGRGEQYF
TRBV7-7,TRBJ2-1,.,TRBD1,TGTGCTAGCAGCTTATGGGACAGGGGGATGCATGAGCAGTTCTTC,CASSLWDRGMHEQFF
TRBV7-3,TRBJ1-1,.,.,TGTGCCAGCAGCCCCGTCGGGGTGGGGAAGATGAACACTGAAGCTTTCTTT,CASSPVGVGKMNTEAFF
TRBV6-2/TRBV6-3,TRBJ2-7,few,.,TGTGCCAGCAGAGACAGAGCTTACGAGCAGTACTTC,CASRDRAYEQYF
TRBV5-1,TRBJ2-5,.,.,TGCGCCAGCAGCTTGGGAGACAAGGAGGAGACCCAGTACTTC,CASSLGDKEETQYF
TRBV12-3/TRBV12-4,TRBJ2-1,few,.,TGTGCCAGCAGTTTAGCGTATTCGAGGGAGCAGTTCTTC,CASSLAYSREQFF
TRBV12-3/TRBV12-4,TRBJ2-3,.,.,TGTGCCAGCAGTTTTGCGAGGGGAAGCACAGATACGCAGTATTTT,CASSFARGSTDTQYF
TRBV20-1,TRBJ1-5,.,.,TGCAGTGCCCAGGGACTGATTAGCAATCAGCCCCAGCATTTT,CSAQGLISNQPQHF
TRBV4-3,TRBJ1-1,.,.,TGCGCCAGCAGCCATACTGTCCCAAAAGGGAAACCGAACACTGAAGCTTTCTTT,CASSHTVPKGKPNTEAFF
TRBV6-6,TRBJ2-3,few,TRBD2,TGTGCCAGCAGTTACCCACTTGCGGGGGGGCGCACAGATACGCAGTATTTT,CASSYPLAGGRTDTQYF
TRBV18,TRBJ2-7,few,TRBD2,TGTGCCAGCTCACTGGGACTAGCGGGACAGCGGGCCTACGAGCAGTACTTC,CASSLGLAGQRAYEQYF
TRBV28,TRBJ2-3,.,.,TGTGCCAGCAGCACAGATTCCCATGGGGCGAAAACAGATACGCAGTATTTT,CASSTDSHGAKTDTQYF
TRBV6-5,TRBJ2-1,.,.,TGTGCCAGCAGTTACGGCGGGAATAGTGAGCAGTTCTTC,CASSYGGNSEQFF
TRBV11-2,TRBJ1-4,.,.,TGTGCCAGCAGCTTTGGGACTTTAAATGAAAAACTGTTTTTT,CASSFGTLNEKLFF
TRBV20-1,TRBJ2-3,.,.,TGCAGTGCTAGAGTAGGCCCTAGCACAGATACGCAGTATTTT,CSARVGPSTDTQYF
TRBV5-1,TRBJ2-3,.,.,TGCGCCAGCAGCCCGCCCCGACTAGAGGGTGCAGATACGCAGTATTTT,CASSPPRLEGADTQYF
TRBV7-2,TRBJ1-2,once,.,TGTGCCAGCAGCGCCTCCTTGGGGGCGATGGGTTCTAACTATGGCTACACCTTC,CASSASLGAMGSNYGYTF
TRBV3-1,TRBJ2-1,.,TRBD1,TGTGCCAGCAGCCTCCCGGGACAGGGGTACCATGAGCAGTTCTTC,CASSLPGQGYHEQFF
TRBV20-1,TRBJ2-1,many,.,TGCAGTGCTCTGAGGCCCGGACACCGCTCCTACAATGAGCAGTTCTTC,CSALRPGHRSYNEQFF